The 16 T cell receptor beta chains below come from one sample, sequenced in a study of molecular identifiers for immune sequencing clone quantification. Each CDR3 protein is one row after TCRdb ran MiXCR on the PCR reads. Among approximately 500,000 distinct CDR3 sequences listed, around 25% were seen once. The specimen sequenced was naive CD8+ T cells from blood, with Jurkat cell RNA spiked in. Subset: FACS-sorted CD8+CD4-CCR7+CD45RA+ naive T cells. These receptor sequences come from a human donor in good health. Some libraries in this study had Jurkat cell RNA spiked in.

This clonotype was recorded a few times. The J gene is TRBJ1-6, the V gene TRBV7-9, with 7 bases fitting TRBD1. The CDR3 runs 16 residues. The V gene's germline CDR1 is SEHNR and CDR2 FQNEAQ (reference sequence). The ends lost 2 bases at V and 10 bases at J; junction bases unmatched: 11. The CDR3 DNA follows: TGTGCCAGCAGCTTAAGCCAAGACAGGGTTGGGTCACCCCTCCACTTT. Translation: CASSLSQDRVGSPLHF.

This clonotype has a handful of counts. One end of the junction does not line up with germline, which may come from a read error. The chain uses TRBV7-6 and TRBJ1-3; maybe TRBD1 (6 bases). The CDR3 contains 15 residues. Germline CDR1 and CDR2: SGHVS and FNYEAQ. The CDR3 loop is CASSFTGLMGGALFF. The CDR3 DNA reads TGTGCCAGCAGCTTCACCGGCCTGATGGGGGGCGCGTTGTTTTTT.

The table lists this clonotype with many counts. V and J are TRBV3-1 and TRBJ2-1, with D perhaps matching TRBD2 (7 bases). Germline-derived CDR1 and CDR2 are LGHDT and YNNKEL (reference sequence). The length of the CDR3 is 14 residues. Trimming took 11 bases from V and 8 from J, leaving 22 bases between them. CDR3 nucleotide sequence: TGTGCCGGTTCCCCCGGGGGGCCGTTCCATGAGCAGTTCTTC. Translating gives CAGSPGGPFHEQFF.

On this clonotype: This may stem from a read error, because a much larger clone lies one nucleotide away. The V and J genes are TRBV29-1 and TRBJ2-7; TRBD2 matches 13 bases. CDR3 length: 18 residues. CDR1 and CDR2 from the germline V gene are SQVTM and ANQGSEA. This CDR3 reads CSVEEGTSGESSSYAQYF. CDR3 bases: TGCAGCGTTGAAGAGGGGACTAGCGGGGAGTCGAGCTCCTACGCGCAGTACTTC.

This clonotype has a count of ten or more. The rearrangement uses TRBV5-1 and TRBJ2-7; weak D call: TRBD1 (6 bases). The ends were cut back, 0 bases at V and 5 bases at J, with 15 bases in the middle. Germline values: CDR1 SGHRS, CDR2 YFSETQ. This CDR3 contains 15 residues. The CDR3 nucleotides read TGCGCCAGCAGCTTGGAGAGGACAGAGTCCCACGAGCAGTACTTC. This codes for CASSLERTESHEQYF. The variable domain in full, with the rest retrieved from reference TRBV5-1 and TRBJ2-7, is KAGVTQTPRYLIKTRGQQVTLSCSPISGHRSVSWYQQTPGQGLQFLFEYFSETQRNKGNFPGRFSGRQFSNSRSEMNVSTLELGDSALYLCASSLERTESHEQYFGPGTRLTVT.

This clonotype was seen a few times. The genes are TRBV6-1 and TRBJ2-7; tentative D call: TRBD2 (5 bases). V gave up 7 bases and J gave up 1 base, with 11 bases separating them. Germline values: CDR1 MNHNS, CDR2 SASEGT. There are 13 residues in the CDR3. The CDR3 DNA reads TGTGCCAGCATCCCGGGAATGTCCTACGAGCAGTACTTC. It encodes CASIPGMSYEQYF.

This clonotype showed up just a few times. CDR3 in amino acids: CASTHTEGWNSYEQYF. The CDR3 coding sequence is TGTGCCAGCACACACACTGAGGGGTGGAACTCCTACGAGCAGTACTTC. This chain uses TRBV6-2 or TRBV6-3 with TRBJ2-7; either TRBD1 or TRBD2 may supply D (5 bases each). The CDR3 has 16 residues. The germline V gene encodes CDR1 MNHEY and CDR2 SVGEGT. Trimming took off 7 bases at V and 0 bases at J, with 19 bases between the two ends.

In this sample, this clonotype turned up a few times. The chain couples TRBV7-2 to TRBJ2-7, with D unresolved. The CDR3 totals 17 residues. Per germline, CDR1 SGHTA and CDR2 FQGNSA. The V gene lost 1 base and the J gene lost 0 bases, with 16 bases spanning the gap. The CDR3 loop is CASSLGAAASRSYEQYF. The CDR3 nucleotides are TGTGCCAGCAGCTTAGGGGCTGCAGCGTCCCGCTCCTACGAGCAGTACTTC.

This clonotype was seen a few times. J is TRBJ2-7 and V is TRBV27; 7 nucleotides line up with TRBD1. This CDR3 is built from 16 residues. J gave up 6 bases and V 1 base, and 12 bases lay outside the gene matches. Germline CDR1 is MNHEY and CDR2 is SMNVEV (reference sequence). Here the CDR3 DNA reads TGTGCCAGCAGTTTATTAGACCCGACAGGGATCGGCGAGCAGTACTTC. It yields the protein CASSLLDPTGIGEQYF.

The chain carries TRBV19 and TRBJ2-7, with D perhaps TRBD1 or TRBD2 (5 bases each). Between the trimmed V and J ends, which lost 2 bases and 5 bases, there was a span of 19 bases. The CDR3 is 16 residues long. The germline CDR1 and CDR2 sequences are LNHDA and SQIVND (reference sequence). CDR3 sequence (DNA): TGTGCCAGTAGTATACTTCTCGGGACCCAGGGCAACGAGCAGTACTTC. This sequence encodes CASSILLGTQGNEQYF.

This clonotype has only a few counts. The rearrangement links TRBV3-1 to TRBJ2-3; the D gene is possibly TRBD1 (6 bases). Germline CDR1 LGHDT, CDR2 YNNKEL (reference sequence). The CDR3 extends over 16 amino acids. V lost 1 base to trimming and J lost 2 bases, with 13 bases between them. The CDR3 here is CASSQVGAFYTDTQYF. Here the CDR3 DNA reads TGTGCCAGCAGCCAAGTGGGGGCCTTTTACACAGATACGCAGTATTTT.

The table lists this clonotype with a few counts. The chain has TRBV27 and TRBJ2-1; the match to TRBD2 covers 7 bases. The J segment lost 6 bases and the V segment lost 6 bases, leaving 11 bases of the junction unmatched. Germline values: CDR1 MNHEY, CDR2 SMNVEV (reference sequence). The CDR3 runs to 15 residues. CDR3 nucleotides: TGTGCCAGCAGCCCAAGCGGGACCCCTGGCAATGAGCAGTTCTTC. It encodes CASSPSGTPGNEQFF.

Remarks on this clonotype: Its ends do not fully match the called genes, so a read error is possible. This chain uses TRBV4-1 with TRBJ1-5, with 7 bases matching TRBD1. Germline CDR1 and CDR2: MGHRA and YSYEKL. The CDR3 runs to 20 residues. The DNA for the CDR3 is TGCGCCAGCGGCCAAGCAAATCCGGGACAGACAACTTATAGCAATCAGCCCCAGCATTTT. Residues: CASGQANPGQTTYSNQPQHF.

This chain joins TRBV7-3 and TRBJ2-6; a weak D match, TRBD1 (6 bases). The CDR3 consists of 15 residues. Germline CDR1 SGHTA, CDR2 FQGTGA. Deletions cut 5 bases from V and 4 bases from J, with 12 bases between. The CDR3 sequence is CASSRGTSGANVLTF. CDR3 nucleotide sequence: TGTGCCAGCAGCCGAGGGACATCCGGGGCCAACGTCCTGACTTTC.

This clonotype was recorded a few times. The chain recombines TRBV5-4 with TRBJ2-3; D may be TRBD1 or TRBD2 (6 bases each). Germline V gene lookup returns CDR1 SGHNT and CDR2 YYREEE (reference sequence). Trimming took off 2 bases at V and 0 bases at J, with 10 bases between the two ends. This CDR3 region has 15 residues. CDR3 loop: CASSFRGESTDTQYF. As DNA, the CDR3 is TGTGCCAGCAGCTTTAGGGGGGAGAGCACAGATACGCAGTATTTT.

The V call is TRBV30, the J call TRBJ1-1, with D possibly TRBD1 on 6 matching bases. The CDR3 has 18 amino acids. Germline V lookup: CDR1 GTSNPN, CDR2 SVGIG (reference sequence). V shed 2 bases and J shed 3 bases, with 25 bases lying between them. In DNA, the CDR3 is TGTGCCTGGAGTCCAAAGGAAGGGGGGGGCCGTAAGGACACTGAAGCTTTCTTT. Residues: CAWSPKEGGGRKDTEAFF.